The clone carrying this T cell receptor beta chain qualifies as medium-sized. Its cognate antigen is unknown. These data come from a study of CD8 T cells in ankylosing spondylitis. Study-wide points: Seemingly characteristic of ankylosing spondylitis blood was a TCR beta motif consisting of several highly homologous variants. A subset of motif variants has previously been described in the synovial fluid and blood of reactive arthritis.

Germline V gene data show CDR1 as SEHNR and CDR2 as FQNEAQ (reference sequence). V was shortened by 4 bases and J by 6 bases, with 14 bases between the two germline ends. This CDR3 has 14 amino acids. TCRdb processed the 5' RACE reads anew with MiXCR; each CDR3 protein has one entry. The table shows around 39,000 distinct CDR3 sequences, with roughly 11% occurring only once. Sample: synovial fluid, either unsorted or a sorted T cell fraction (not recorded which). This sequence was found in a male donor with ankylosing spondylitis. This rearrangement joins TRBV7-9 to TRBJ2-3; D is unresolved. CDR3 in amino acids: CASSSSTGPDTQYF. CDR3 coding DNA: TGTGCCAGCAGCTCCTCGACTGGGCCCGATACGCAGTATTTT.